This T cell receptor (beta chain) was recovered during a study of PD-L1 blockade in urothelial cancer listed by TCRdb under 2017. Notes on the research overall: Therapy was started at some point between 2013 and 2015 for all patients, and atezolizumab 1,200 mg was administered intravenously every 3 weeks. Pretreatment blood TCR-seq was available for fewer than 30 patients, at least one posttreatment blood collection was obtained for 25 or so patients, and tumor TCR-seq was available for 25 or so patients. Pretreatment tumor samples, along with matched peripheral blood serially collected before and after atezolizumab treatment, were subjected to TCR sequencing. The study, an exploratory multi-omic analysis, examined somatic, immune and clinical correlates of response to PD-L1 blockade with atezolizumab in urothelial cancer. About 90% of the roughly 30 patients were identified as males with urothelial cancer of bladder origin, and a prior smoking history was reported by 18 of 29 patients. Durable clinical benefit meant progression-free survival longer than 6 months, and TCR features were also tested against progression-free and overall survival. About 10 patients achieved durable clinical benefit and 20 did not. Blood samples were analyzed at two time points: 3 weeks after treatment start (second dose) and 6 weeks after treatment start. Blood samples gave median yields of around 140,000 T cells and 80,000 to 90,000 unique TCRs, along with a median clonality of 0.080. Whole exome sequencing and RNA sequencing of pretreatment tumors were performed alongside TCR sequencing in the same patients. Patients had an ECOG performance status of 0 or 1 and had received between 0 and 3 prior chemotherapy regimens. Broad study findings and their caveats: Because of the small sample size (n of about 29) and the many exploratory analyses performed, the results are intended to be regarded as hypothesis-generating. Improved progression-free and overall survival was associated with having pretreatment peripheral blood TCR clonality below the median. Patients with durable benefit showed greater expansion of tumor-associated TCR clones in peripheral blood 3 weeks after starting treatment (n of about 21, p = 0.022).

Reading the label with the study, this specimen's time point is: pretreatment peripheral blood. The cohort included about 27 patients with locally advanced or metastatic urothelial carcinoma who were treated at Memorial Sloan Kettering on a trial protocol. Peripheral blood mononuclear cells were collected pretreatment and during treatment, at between 1 and 8 total time points per patient. The Qiagen DNeasy Blood extraction kit was used to purify genomic DNA from total PBMCs and from tumor samples. PBMCs were collected pretreatment and during treatment, and were isolated and stored as previously described. CDR1 is given as MRHNA and CDR2 as SNTAGT, both from the germline V gene. The junction shows trimming of 7 bases on V and 2 bases on J, and the gene matches do not reach 6 bases of it. The CDR3 numbers 16 residues from cysteine through phenylalanine. Solely the CDR3 DNA is kept, with 48 bases framed from the first base.

Synthetic TCR analog templates were spiked into each PCR so that absolute template abundance could be estimated from read counts. TCRbeta CDR3 regions were amplified from genomic DNA with bias-controlled V and J gene primers using the immunoSEQ assay. Sequencing of rearranged TCRbeta segments was done at approximately 20X coverage. Per the authors' processing: Clustering was used to correct sequencing errors, and CDR3s were annotated against IMGT so that V, D and J genes could be assigned. Out-of-frame and stop-codon sequences were excluded, and only productive TCRbeta rearrangements were used in downstream analyses. To compute clonality, Shannon entropy was normalized by the log of the number of unique productive sequences and then subtracted from one. Fisher's exact test with Benjamini-Hochberg correction, at a threshold of adjusted p below 0.01, was used to find clones that differed between time points or between blood and tumor. The source is immuneACCESS, and TCRdb retained only in-frame sequences with V and J called. Part of the clones is not carried over; for the studies checked, unresolved V genes explain less than half of this, and the remainder is unexplained. D and trimming were read from the DNA, whereas the V and J calls and clone size are those reported in that table. Recorded for this sample are 85,000 to 90,000 clones; about 89% of them occurred a single time. Around 1% of the sample is in the top ten clones.

Remarks on this clone: Which antigen it targets is not known. No per-base quality is available; no much larger clone lies one base away.

The TCR originated in a woman aged 80 or over with urothelial cancer. The rearrangement combines TRBV6-4 with TRBJ2-7, with TRBD2 matching 15 junction bases. The material sequenced was PBMCs, taken around atezolizumab (anti-PD-L1) treatment. Here is the DNA: TGTGCCAGCAACGAACGGACTAGCGGGAGGGCCTACGAGCAGTACTTC. This yields the protein CASNERTSGRAYEQYF.